The source of this T cell receptor beta chain is a study of shared clonotypes between healthy human individuals. Study-level points and caveats: Clonotype sharing across a handful of donors was observed for 4% to 6.5% of naive CD4 clonotypes.

Every donor, a Caucasian adult, lived in Nashville, Tennessee. Points on this clone: Its target is not known.

Per the original methods: ImmunoSEQ supplied junction-only sequences lacking quality scores, so filtering was different. Assay: immunoSEQ multiplex PCR; the TCRdb copy retains only in-frame clones and omits some. V, J and clone size reflect that table, while D and trimming were determined from the DNA. Here the sample spans 1,500,000 or so clones, roughly 96% being singletons. Germline V lookup: CDR1 MDHEN, CDR2 SYDVKM. CDR3 size: 16 residues. Trimming removed 5 bases at V and 0 bases at J, with 17 bases between. This receptor was obtained from a man between 25 and 39 years old in good health. The J gene is TRBJ2-7, the V gene TRBV28, with a possible D match to TRBD2 (6 bases). Sequencing was done on a sample of naive CD4+ T cells sorted from blood. Subset: CD45RA+ positively selected. The CDR3 nucleotides read TGTGCCAGCAGTCGCGACGGGAGCTATAGCTCCTACGAGCAGTACTTC. It encodes CASSRDGSYSSYEQYF.